One sample yielded the 8 T cell receptor beta chains listed below, sequenced in a study of T-cell reconstitution after alpha-beta-depleted transplantation in children. Unique molecular identifiers were built into the TCRbeta library. TCRdb re-analysed the PCR reads in MiXCR, keeping a single row per CDR3 protein. The sample consists of about 210,000 distinct CDR3 sequences, approximately 17% of them appearing once. The sample consisted of PBMCs, mostly from graft donor cells, taken 360 days after TCRalphabeta/CD19-depleted stem cell transplant. The receptors were sampled from a male patient aged 2 to 9 who had a stem cell transplant for acute lymphoblastic leukemia, so the T cells may come from the graft donor.

There are a few counts of this clonotype. V and J are TRBV20-1 and TRBJ1-2, with 8 bases that match TRBD1. Losses at the gene ends were 0 bases for V and 0 bases for J; bases not matched to a gene: 12. The germline gives CDR1 DFQATT, CDR2 SNEGSKA (reference sequence). CDR3 size: 18 residues. The CDR3 sequence is CSARDFALQGVANYGYTF. The CDR3 region has the DNA TGCAGTGCTAGAGACTTCGCCTTACAGGGGGTAGCTAACTATGGCTACACCTTC.

This clonotype appeared a few times. This chain joins TRBV27 and TRBJ2-3, with 9 bases matching TRBD2. V was pared by 11 bases and J by 2 bases, with 5 bases of the junction left unmatched. Germline V gene lookup returns CDR1 MNHEY and CDR2 SMNVEV (reference sequence). This CDR3 has 13 amino acids. CDR3: CAVVAGDTDTQYF. The CDR3 DNA is TGTGCCGTGGTAGCGGGGGACACAGATACGCAGTATTTT.

In DNA, the CDR3 is TGTGCCAGCAGTTACTCGTGGGGGGGGGCGCTTGGCTACACCTTC. This sequence encodes CASSYSWGGALGYTF. This chain links TRBV6-5 with TRBJ1-2; possible D gene TRBD1, 6 bases. The germline V and J ends were trimmed by 0 bases and 7 bases, with 15 bases remaining between them. CDR3 length equals 15 residues. Germline V gene lookup returns CDR1 MNHEY and CDR2 SVGAGI.

This chain links TRBV12-3 or TRBV12-4 with TRBJ2-5; 9 bases are shared with TRBD2. The CDR3 is 16 amino acids. V dropped 8 bases and J dropped 4; count of bases not matched to a gene: 14. The CDR3 loop reads CASVISGGKPRETQYF. CDR3 sequence (DNA): TGTGCCAGCGTAATTAGCGGGGGCAAACCGAGAGAGACCCAGTACTTC.

This clonotype was seen ten or more times. J is TRBJ2-3 and V is TRBV27; 10 bases agree with TRBD2. There are 15 residues in the CDR3. Losses at the gene ends were 6 bases for V and 4 bases for J; bases not matched to a gene: 7. The germline gives CDR1 MNHEY, CDR2 SMNVEV (reference sequence). The CDR3 loop is CASSHGTSVADTQYF. CDR3 coding DNA: TGTGCCAGCAGCCACGGGACTAGCGTCGCAGATACGCAGTATTTT.

This clonotype was counted a single time. The chain joins TRBV29-1 to TRBJ2-5; D is perhaps TRBD1 or TRBD2 (6 bases each). The CDR3 sequence is 15 residues long. The germline V gene has CDR1 SQVTM and CDR2 ANQGSEA. V was trimmed by 3 bases and J by 1 base, leaving 15 bases between them. The CDR3 DNA is TGCAGCGTTGATGGTTCCAGGGGACTCCAAGAGACCCAGTACTTC. This codes for CSVDGSRGLQETQYF.

The chain joins TRBV10-3 to TRBJ2-5; D remains unclear. CDR1 ENHRY and CDR2 SYGVKD come from the germline V gene. CDR3 length: 15 residues. V was shortened by 2 bases and J by 2 bases, with 12 bases between the two germline ends. The CDR3 loop is CAISEGKTGQETQYF. CDR3 nucleotide sequence: TGTGCCATCAGTGAGGGAAAAACGGGTCAAGAGACCCAGTACTTC.

This clonotype was detected a few times. The chain links TRBV12-3 or TRBV12-4 to TRBJ2-7; D possibly matches TRBD1 or TRBD2 (6 bases each). The CDR3 is made up of 15 amino acids. V lost 5 bases to trimming and J lost 4 bases, with 18 bases between them. Written as DNA, the CDR3 is TGTGCCAGCAGTGGGGGGCGAGGAGAGAAATACGAGCAGTACTTC. Residues: CASSGGRGEKYEQYF.